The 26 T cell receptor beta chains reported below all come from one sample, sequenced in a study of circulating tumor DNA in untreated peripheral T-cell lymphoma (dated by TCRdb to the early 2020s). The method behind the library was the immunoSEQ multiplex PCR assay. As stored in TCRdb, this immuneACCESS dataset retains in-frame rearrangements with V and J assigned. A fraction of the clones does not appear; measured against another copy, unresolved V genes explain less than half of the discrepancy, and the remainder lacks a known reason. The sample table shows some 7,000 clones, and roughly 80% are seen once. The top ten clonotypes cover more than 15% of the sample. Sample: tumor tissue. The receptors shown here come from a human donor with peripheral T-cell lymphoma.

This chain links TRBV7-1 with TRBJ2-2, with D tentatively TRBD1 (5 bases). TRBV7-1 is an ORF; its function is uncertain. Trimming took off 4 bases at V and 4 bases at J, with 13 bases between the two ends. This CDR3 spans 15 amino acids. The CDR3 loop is CASSLVGPGTGELFF. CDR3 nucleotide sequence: TGTGCCAGCAGCTTAGTGGGGCCTGGCACCGGGGAGCTGTTTTTT.

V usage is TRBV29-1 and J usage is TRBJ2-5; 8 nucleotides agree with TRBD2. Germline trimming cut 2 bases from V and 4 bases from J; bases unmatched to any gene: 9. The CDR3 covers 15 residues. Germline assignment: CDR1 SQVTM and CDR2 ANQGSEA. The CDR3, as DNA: TGCAGCGTTGAAACAGCGGGAGAGGTTATAGAGACCCAGTACTTC. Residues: CSVETAGEVIETQYF. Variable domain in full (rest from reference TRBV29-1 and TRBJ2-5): SAVISQKPSRDICQRGTSLTIQCQVDSQVTMMFWYRQQPGQSLTLIATANQGSEATYESGFVIDKFPISRPNLTFSTLTVSNMSPEDSSIYLCSVETAGEVIETQYFGPGTRLLVL.

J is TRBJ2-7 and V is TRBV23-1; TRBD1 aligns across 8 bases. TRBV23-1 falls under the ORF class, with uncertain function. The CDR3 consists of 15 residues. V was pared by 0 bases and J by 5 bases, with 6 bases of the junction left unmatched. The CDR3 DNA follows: TGCGCCAGCAGTCAATCTCGGACAGGGCACCACGAGCAGTACTTC. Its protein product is CASSQSRTGHHEQYF.

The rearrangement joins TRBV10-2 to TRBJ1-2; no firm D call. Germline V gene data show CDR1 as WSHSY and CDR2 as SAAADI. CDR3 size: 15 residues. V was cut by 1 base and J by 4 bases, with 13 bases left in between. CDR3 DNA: TGCGCCAGCAGTGAGTTATGGGCCGCCGGCTATGGCTACACCTTC. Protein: CASSELWAAGYGYTF.

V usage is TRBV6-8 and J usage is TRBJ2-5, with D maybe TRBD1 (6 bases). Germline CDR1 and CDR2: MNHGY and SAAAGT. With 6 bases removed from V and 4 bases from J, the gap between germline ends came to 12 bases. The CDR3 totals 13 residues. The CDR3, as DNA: TGTGCCAGCAGGGCAGGGGTAAGAGAGACCCAGTACTTC. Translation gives CASRAGVRETQYF.

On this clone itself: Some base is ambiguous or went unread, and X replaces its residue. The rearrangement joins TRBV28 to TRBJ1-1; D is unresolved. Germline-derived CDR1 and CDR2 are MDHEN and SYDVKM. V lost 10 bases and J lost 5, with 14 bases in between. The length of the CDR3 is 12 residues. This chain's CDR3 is CATTPXGTEAFF. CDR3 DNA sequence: TGTGCCACCACCCCGYCGGGAACTGAAGCTTTCTTT.

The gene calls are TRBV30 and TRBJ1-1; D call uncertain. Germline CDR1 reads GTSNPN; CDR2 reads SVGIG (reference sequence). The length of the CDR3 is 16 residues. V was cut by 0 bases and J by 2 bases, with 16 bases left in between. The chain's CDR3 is CAWSVPFWTGNTEAFF. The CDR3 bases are TGTGCCTGGAGTGTACCGTTTTGGACCGGCAACACTGAAGCTTTCTTT.

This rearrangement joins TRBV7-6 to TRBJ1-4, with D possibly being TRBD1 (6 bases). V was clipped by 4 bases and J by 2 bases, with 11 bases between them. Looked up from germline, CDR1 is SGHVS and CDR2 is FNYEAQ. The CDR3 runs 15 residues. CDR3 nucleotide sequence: TGTGCCAGCAGCTCAAAAGGGGGTACTAATGAAAAACTGTTTTTT. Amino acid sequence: CASSSKGGTNEKLFF.

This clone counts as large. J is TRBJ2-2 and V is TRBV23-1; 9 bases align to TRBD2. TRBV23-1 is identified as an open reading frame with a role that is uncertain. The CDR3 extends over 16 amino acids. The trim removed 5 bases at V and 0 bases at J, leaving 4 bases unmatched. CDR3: CASSRLAETNTGELFF. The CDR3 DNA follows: TGCGCCAGCAGTAGACTAGCGGAGACGAACACCGGGGAGCTGTTTTTT.

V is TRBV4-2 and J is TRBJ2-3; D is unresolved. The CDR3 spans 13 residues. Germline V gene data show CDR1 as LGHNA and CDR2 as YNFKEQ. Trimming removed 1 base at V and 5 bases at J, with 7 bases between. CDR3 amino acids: CASSQAGLDTQYF. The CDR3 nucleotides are TGTGCCAGCAGCCAAGCCGGGCTAGATACGCAGTATTTT.

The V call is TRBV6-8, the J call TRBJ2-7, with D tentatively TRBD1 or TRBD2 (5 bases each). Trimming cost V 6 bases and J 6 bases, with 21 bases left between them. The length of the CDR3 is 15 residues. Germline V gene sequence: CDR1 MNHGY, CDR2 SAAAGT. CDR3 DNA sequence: TGTGCCAGCAGATTGCCGTTGGGACGCGATTGCGAGCAGTACTTC. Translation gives CASRLPLGRDCEQYF.

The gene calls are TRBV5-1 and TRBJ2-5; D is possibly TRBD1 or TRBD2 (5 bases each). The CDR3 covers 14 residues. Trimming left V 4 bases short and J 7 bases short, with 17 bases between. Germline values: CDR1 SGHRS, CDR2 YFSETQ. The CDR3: CASSLGIWDGTQYF. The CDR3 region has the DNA TGCGCCAGCAGCCTTGGGATATGGGACGGGACCCAGTACTTC.

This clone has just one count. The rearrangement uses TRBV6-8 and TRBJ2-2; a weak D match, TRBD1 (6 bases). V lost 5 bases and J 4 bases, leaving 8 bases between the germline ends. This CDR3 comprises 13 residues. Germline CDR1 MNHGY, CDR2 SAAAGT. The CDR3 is CASSSRGTGELFF. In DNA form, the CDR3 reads TGTGCCAGCAGTAGCAGGGGCACCGGGGAGCTGTTTTTT.

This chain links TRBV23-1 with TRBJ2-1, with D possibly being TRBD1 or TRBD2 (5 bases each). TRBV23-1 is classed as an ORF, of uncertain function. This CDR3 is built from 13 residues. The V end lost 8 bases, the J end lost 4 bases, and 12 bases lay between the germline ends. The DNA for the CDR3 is TGCGCCAGCGTCGAGGGGATATACAATGAGCAGTTCTTC. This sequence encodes CASVEGIYNEQFF.

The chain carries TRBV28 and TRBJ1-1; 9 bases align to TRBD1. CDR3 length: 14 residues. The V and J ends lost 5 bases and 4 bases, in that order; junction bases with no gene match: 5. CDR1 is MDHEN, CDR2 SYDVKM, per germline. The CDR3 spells CASSLTGGLTEAFF. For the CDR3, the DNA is TGTGCCAGCAGTCTGACAGGGGGTCTCACTGAAGCTTTCTTT.

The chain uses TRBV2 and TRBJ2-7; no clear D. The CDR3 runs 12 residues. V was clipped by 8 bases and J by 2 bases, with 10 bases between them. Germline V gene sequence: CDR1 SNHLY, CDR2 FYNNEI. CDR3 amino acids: CASQRQTYEQYF. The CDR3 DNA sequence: TGTGCCAGCCAACGGCAGACCTACGAGCAGTACTTC.

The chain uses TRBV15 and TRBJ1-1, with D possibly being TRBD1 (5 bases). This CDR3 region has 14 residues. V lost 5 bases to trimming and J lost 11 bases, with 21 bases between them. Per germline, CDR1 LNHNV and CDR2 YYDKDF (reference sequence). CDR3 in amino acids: CATSGPRQKYYAFF. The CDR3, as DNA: TGTGCCACCAGCGGCCCTCGACAGAAGTATTATGCTTTCTTT.

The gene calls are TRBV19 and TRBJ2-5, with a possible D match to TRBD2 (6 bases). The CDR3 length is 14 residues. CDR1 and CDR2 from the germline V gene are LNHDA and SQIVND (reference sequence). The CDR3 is CASRPAGLVQTQYF. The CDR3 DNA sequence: TGTGCTAGCCGACCAGCGGGCCTGGTGCAGACCCAGTACTTC.

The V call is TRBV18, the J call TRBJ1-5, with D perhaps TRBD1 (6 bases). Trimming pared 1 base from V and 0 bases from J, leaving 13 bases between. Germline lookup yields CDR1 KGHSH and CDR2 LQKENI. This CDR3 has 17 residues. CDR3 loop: CASSPLGHQYSNQPQHF. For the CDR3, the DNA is TGTGCCAGCTCACCACTGGGACACCAATATAGCAATCAGCCCCAGCATTTT.

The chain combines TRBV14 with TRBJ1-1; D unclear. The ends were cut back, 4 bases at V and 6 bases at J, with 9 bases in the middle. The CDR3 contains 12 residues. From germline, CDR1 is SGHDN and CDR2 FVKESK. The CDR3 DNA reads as TGTGCCAGCAGCCTGGTATTTTCTGAAGCTTTCTTT. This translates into CASSLVFSEAFF.

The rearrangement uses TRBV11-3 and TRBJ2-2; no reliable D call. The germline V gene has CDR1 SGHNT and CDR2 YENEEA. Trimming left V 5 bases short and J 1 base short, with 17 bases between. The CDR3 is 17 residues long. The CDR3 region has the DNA TGTGCCAGCAGCCCCGGTCCGGCAGGCGTGAACACCGGGGAGCTGTTTTTT. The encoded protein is CASSPGPAGVNTGELFF.

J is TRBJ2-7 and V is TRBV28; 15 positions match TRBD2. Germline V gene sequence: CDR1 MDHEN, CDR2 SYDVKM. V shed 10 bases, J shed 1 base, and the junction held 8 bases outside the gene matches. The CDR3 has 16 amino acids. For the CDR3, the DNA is TGTGCCATCGTAGGACTAGCGGGAGGGGGTTCCTACGAGCAGTACTTC. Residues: CAIVGLAGGGSYEQYF. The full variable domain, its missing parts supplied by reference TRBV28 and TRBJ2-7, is DVKVTQSSRYLVKRTGEKVFLECVQDMDHENMFWYRQDPGLGLRLIYFSYDVKMKEKGDIPEGYSVSREKKERFSLILESASTNQTSMYLCAIVGLAGGGSYEQYFGPGTRLTVT.

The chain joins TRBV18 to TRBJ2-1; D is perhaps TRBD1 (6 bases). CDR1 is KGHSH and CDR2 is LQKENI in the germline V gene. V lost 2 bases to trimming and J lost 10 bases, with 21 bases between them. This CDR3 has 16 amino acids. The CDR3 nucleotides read TGTGCCAGCTCACCAGTAAGGGGACAATTATTACGGGAGCAGTTCTTC. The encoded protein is CASSPVRGQLLREQFF.

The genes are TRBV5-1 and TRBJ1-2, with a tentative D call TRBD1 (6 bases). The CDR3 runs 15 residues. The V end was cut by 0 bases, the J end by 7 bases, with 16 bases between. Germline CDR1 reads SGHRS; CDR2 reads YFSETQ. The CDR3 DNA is TGCGCCAGCAGCTTGGATGGGGGCCAAGGTCGTGGCTACACCTTC. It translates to CASSLDGGQGRGYTF.

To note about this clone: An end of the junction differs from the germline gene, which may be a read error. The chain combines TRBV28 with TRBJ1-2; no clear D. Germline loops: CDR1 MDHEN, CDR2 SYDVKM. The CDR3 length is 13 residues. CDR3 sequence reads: CASSLSEYYGYTF. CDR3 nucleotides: TGTGCCAGCAGTTTGTCAGAGTACTACGGCTACACCTTC.

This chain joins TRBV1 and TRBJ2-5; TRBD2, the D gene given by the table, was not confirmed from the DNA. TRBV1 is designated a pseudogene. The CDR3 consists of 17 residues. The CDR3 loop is CASSQDPTSGRRETQYF. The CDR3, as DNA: TGCGCCAGCAGCCAAGATCCAACTAGCGGGAGGCGAGAGACCCAGTACTTC.